The entry below describes one T cell receptor (beta chain). This sample is drawn from a study of blood T cell repertoires in COVID-19. Looking at the study overall: Specimens from acute and convalescent COVID-19 originated in the United States, Italy and Spain. The analysed material was cDNA or gDNA that came from T cells, B-cell-depleted T cells, or PBMCs.

In the authors' workflow: From reference gene primer amplification, estimates of nucleated cell counts were derived. The method was immunoSEQ multiplex PCR; TCRdb's version includes in-frame clones alone and lacks a portion of them. D and trimming come from the DNA, and the V and J calls and clone size come from that table. There are 250,000 to 300,000 clones in the sample; around 86% occur only once, and 3.6% lies in the top ten. The CDR3 has 14 amino acids. Per the germline V gene, CDR1 is MGHRA and CDR2 is YSYEKL. V was clipped by 0 bases and J by 4 bases, with 8 bases between them. This receptor was obtained from a young man with active or convalescent COVID-19. V is TRBV4-1 and J is TRBJ2-3, with D possibly being TRBD1 (5 bases). The sample was peripheral blood. CDR3 nucleotide sequence: TGCGCCAGCAGCCAAGAATGGGGCGCAGATACGCAGTATTTT. This codes for CASSQEWGADTQYF.